The present TCR beta chain was sequenced within a study of T-cell reconstitution after alpha-beta-depleted transplantation in children. Preparation of the TCRbeta library involved a method that used unique molecular identifiers. One entry per CDR3 protein results from TCRdb running MiXCR on the PCR reads. The sample lists more than 450,000 distinct CDR3 sequences; around 16% were seen once. This clonotype was picked up many times. The CDR3 sequence is 14 residues long. From germline, CDR1 is SGHRS and CDR2 YFSETQ. V dropped 4 bases and J dropped 1 base, with 11 bases sitting between them. The sequences come from PBMCs from the stem cell graft donor, collected from the stem cell graft. This chain joins TRBV5-1 and TRBJ1-1, with no clear D. The sequence derives from a human donor who donated a stem cell graft to a child with acute lymphoblastic leukemia. The CDR3 loop is CASSLETGNTEAFF. CDR3 sequence (DNA): TGCGCCAGCAGCCTCGAGACGGGGAACACTGAAGCTTTCTTT.